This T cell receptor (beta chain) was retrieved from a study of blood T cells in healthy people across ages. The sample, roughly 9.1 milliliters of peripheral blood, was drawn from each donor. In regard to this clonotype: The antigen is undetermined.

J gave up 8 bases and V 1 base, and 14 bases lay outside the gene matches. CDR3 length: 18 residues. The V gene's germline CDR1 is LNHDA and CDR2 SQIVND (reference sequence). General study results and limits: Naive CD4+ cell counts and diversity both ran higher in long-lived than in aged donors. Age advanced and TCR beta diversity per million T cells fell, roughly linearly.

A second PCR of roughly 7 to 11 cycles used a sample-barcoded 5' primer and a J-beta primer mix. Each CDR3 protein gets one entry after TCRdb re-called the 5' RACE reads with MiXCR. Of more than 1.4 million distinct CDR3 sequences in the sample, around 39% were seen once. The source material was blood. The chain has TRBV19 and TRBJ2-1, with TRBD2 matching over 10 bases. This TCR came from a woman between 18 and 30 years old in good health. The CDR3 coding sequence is TGTGCCAGTAGTATAGTTAGACTAGCAGCGGGAGGGGCATATGAGCAGTTCTTC. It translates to CASSIVRLAAGGAYEQFF.